Reported below is one TCR beta chain. Its antigen is unknown. The sample comes from a study of cytomegalovirus exposure and HLA in healthy donors. Study-level results: As confirmed in vitro, a few CMV-associated chains were specific for CMV antigens. By a later analysis, the bulk of CMV-associated TCR beta chains appeared HLA-restricted. Association of a missense DCLRE1C variant with TCR beta V- and J-gene trimming was reported in a later analysis.

V lost 5 bases to trimming and J lost 4 bases; unmatched junction nucleotides: 9. Germline CDR1 reads LNHDA; CDR2 reads SQIVND (reference sequence). The CDR3 contains 17 residues. Primers included in the PCR were 60 Vbeta and 13 Jbeta primers. The data were produced by immunoSEQ multiplex PCR, yet TCRdb's version contains in-frame clones alone and is incomplete. This table holds 84,000 or so clones, less than 75% found once. The sequenced material came from PBMCs. The sequence came from a woman younger than 45 in good health and CMV-seropositive. The chain carries TRBV19 and TRBJ2-6; TRBD1 aligns across 9 bases. In DNA form, the CDR3 reads TGTGCCAGTAGTCCCGGGACAGGGAGGAGCGGGGCCAACGTCCTGACTTTC. Its protein product is CASSPGTGRSGANVLTF.